The T cell receptor (beta chain) described here comes from a study of T cell repertoires in cytomegalovirus infection. About the study: The authors used CMV epitopes that were HLA-C-restricted (recently identified) and HLA-B-restricted (well studied). Public TCR beta signatures were indicative of both CMV infection and a matching HLA type.

Each CDR3 protein is one row after TCRdb ran MiXCR on the reads. The sample lists roughly 920,000 distinct CDR3 sequences; about a third were seen once. The CDR3 is 15 amino acids. Per germline, CDR1 MGHRA and CDR2 YSYEKL. The V and J ends lost 1 base and 10 bases, in that order; junction bases with no gene match: 10. As concerns this clonotype: The antigen is unknown.

Study-level results: Summed frequency of shared TCR beta families picked out CMV carriers who also had the relevant HLA. In two of eight donors, the top clonotype was HLA-C-restricted CMV-specific.

The receptor was derived from a human donor in good health (CMV status not recorded). Some clones in this sample may be carry-over from other donors' samples. This material consisted of cultured CD8+ T cells from PBMCs, taken from culture after CMV antigen stimulation. The chain combines TRBV4-1 with TRBJ2-7; 10 bases are shared with TRBD1. CDR3 residues: CASSQGLGTGERQYV. In DNA form, the CDR3 reads TGCGCCAGCAGCCAAGGTCTAGGGACAGGGGAAAGACAGTACGTC.